Below are 9 T cell receptor beta chains sequenced from a single sample in a study of blood T cells in healthy people across ages. A sample-barcoded 5' primer and a J-beta primer mix were used in a second PCR of roughly 6 to 11 cycles. TCRdb processed the 5' RACE reads anew with MiXCR; each CDR3 protein has one entry. This sample has more than 1 million distinct CDR3 sequences; 40% to 45% occur once, and the top ten carry 18%. Sequenced: blood. These receptors all come from a woman aged 55-69 years in good health.

This clonotype was found a few times. V usage is TRBV29-1 and J usage is TRBJ1-2; 8 nucleotides align to TRBD1. Germline assignment: CDR1 SQVTM and CDR2 ANQGSEA. V gave up 5 bases and J gave up 5 bases; unmatched junction bases: 4. CDR3 size: 12 residues. CDR3 in DNA: TGCAGCGTTCTGCAGGGGGCATATGGCTACACCTTC. Translation gives CSVLQGAYGYTF. Full variable domain (missing parts from reference TRBV29-1 and TRBJ1-2): SAVISQKPSRDICQRGTSLTIQCQVDSQVTMMFWYRQQPGQSLTLIATANQGSEATYESGFVIDKFPISRPNLTFSTLTVSNMSPEDSSIYLCSVLQGAYGYTFGSGTRLTVV.

The chain employs TRBV29-1 and TRBJ2-4; D not certain. The J call is in doubt because the DNA end fits TRBJ2-7 better. CDR3 length equals 11 residues. Germline CDR1 reads SQVTM; CDR2 reads ANQGSEA. The CDR3 reads CSVEDHYEQYF. The CDR3 DNA follows: TGCAGCGTTGAAGACCACTACGAGCAGTACTTC.

The chain has TRBV27 and TRBJ1-1; D remains ambiguous. V lost 3 bases, J lost 7 bases, and 9 bases lay in between. The CDR3 sequence is 12 residues long. Germline-derived CDR1 and CDR2 are MNHEY and SMNVEV (reference sequence). This chain's CDR3 is CASSFWAGEAFF. DNA of the CDR3: TGTGCCAGCAGTTTTTGGGCGGGTGAAGCTTTCTTT.

In this sample, this clonotype turned up a few times. The chain links TRBV27 to TRBJ2-3, with TRBD1 matching over 7 bases. The CDR3 spans 14 residues. Germline CDR1 MNHEY, CDR2 SMNVEV (reference sequence). V lost 3 bases to trimming and J lost 6 bases; unmatched junction nucleotides: 6. CDR3 DNA sequence: TGTGCCAGCAGTTTTGGACAGGCCTCGGATACGCAGTATTTT. Residues: CASSFGQASDTQYF.

This clonotype showed up just a few times. V is TRBV7-3 and J is TRBJ2-4; D is perhaps TRBD2 (6 bases). The J call may be mistaken, given a closer DNA end match to TRBJ2-7. The CDR3 is 14 amino acids. Germline V CDR1 and CDR2: SGHTA, FQGTGA. The CDR3 spells CASSPDGRSDEQYF. Here the CDR3 DNA reads TGTGCCAGCAGCCCTGACGGGAGATCGGACGAGCAGTACTTC.

This chain uses TRBV20-1 with TRBJ2-1; 13 positions match TRBD2. CDR1 and CDR2 (germline): DFQATT, SNEGSKA (reference sequence). This CDR3 is 19 amino acids long. The ends lost 0 bases at V and 9 bases at J; junction bases unmatched: 17. CDR3 DNA: TGCAGTGCTAGAGATGGAAATAACCCTACTAGCGGGAGGGCTGGTGAGCAGTTCTTC. It yields the protein CSARDGNNPTSGRAGEQFF.

This chain's CDR3 is CASGQVSREQYF. Here the CDR3 DNA reads TGTGCCTCCGGACAAGTTTCTCGAGAGCAGTACTTC. The genes are TRBV28 and TRBJ2-7, with D perhaps matching TRBD1 (5 bases). This CDR3 is 12 amino acids long. Per the germline V gene, CDR1 is MDHEN and CDR2 is SYDVKM. The V end was cut by 11 bases, the J end by 7 bases, with 18 bases between.

The chain has TRBV20-1 and TRBJ1-5; D perhaps matches TRBD1 (6 bases). The length of the CDR3 is 12 residues. CDR1 is DFQATT and CDR2 is SNEGSKA in the germline V gene (reference sequence). Trimming pared 3 bases from V and 6 bases from J, leaving 9 bases between. CDR3 DNA sequence: TGCAGTGCTAGGGGGGCAGGTCAGCCCCAGCATTTT. Protein: CSARGAGQPQHF.

The rearrangement links TRBV4-1 to TRBJ2-5; D assignment may be TRBD1 or TRBD2 (5 bases each). The J call may be faulty, since TRBJ2-7 better matches the DNA end. The CDR3 totals 15 residues. Germline CDR1 is MGHRA and CDR2 is YSYEKL. The CDR3 DNA reads TGCGCCAGCAGCCGGGAGCCCTACAGGTCGCGCGAGCAGTACTTC. Protein: CASSREPYRSREQYF.